This T cell receptor (beta chain) stems from a study of chemoradiotherapy in HPV16-positive cancers. Profiling relied on immunoSEQ multiplex PCR, and the TCRdb table lists in-frame clones only, not all of them. This table has roughly 4,000 clones, roughly 84% appearing once. The germline V gene has CDR1 GTSNPN and CDR2 SVGIG (reference sequence). V shed 1 base and J shed 8 bases, with 17 bases lying between them. CDR3 length: 15 residues. The TCR sequence derives from a human donor with HPV-associated anogenital cancer. The specimen comprised tumor tissue, sampled from a patient who underwent chemoradiotherapy. The chain joins TRBV30 to TRBJ1-4, with D possibly matching TRBD1 (5 bases). CDR3 nucleotides: TGTGCCTGGAGTGCCGTAAGAGGGGCGGGGGAAAAACTGTTTTTT. It is translated as CAWSAVRGAGEKLFF.